Below are 9 T cell receptor beta chains sequenced from a single sample in a study of cytomegalovirus exposure and HLA in healthy donors (dated by TCRdb to 2017 to 2019). The library was built by means of the immunoSEQ multiplex PCR assay. For the multiplex PCR, a mixture combining 60 forward primers for TCR Vbeta segments and 13 reverse primers for TCR Jbeta segments was used. TCRdb obtained this table from immuneACCESS and retained in-frame rearrangements with V and J assigned. These tables miss some clones; where compared with another copy, unresolved V genes account for less than half of the shortfall, and the remainder is unexplained. This sample holds roughly 150,000 clones; 60% to 85% were observed only once. 7% of the sample comes from the top ten. Sample: PBMCs. The receptors were gathered from a woman aged 35 to 49 in good health and CMV-seropositive.

The rearrangement joins TRBV30 to TRBJ1-2; TRBD1 matches at 7 bases. This CDR3 is 12 amino acids long. CDR1 and CDR2 from the germline V gene are GTSNPN and SVGIG (reference sequence). Trimming cost V 4 bases and J 5 bases; bases outside gene matches: 4. Here the CDR3 DNA reads TGTGCCTGGACACAGGGGCGGTATGGCTACACCTTC. Translated, it gives CAWTQGRYGYTF. The variable domain in full, with the rest retrieved from reference TRBV30 and TRBJ1-2, is SQTIHQWPATLVQPVGSPLSLECTVEGTSNPNLYWYRQAAGRGLQLLFYSVGIGQISSEVPQNLSASRPQDRQFILSSKKLLLSDSGFYLCAWTQGRYGYTFGSGTRLTVV.

The rearrangement links TRBV7-2 to TRBJ1-6, with TRBD1 matching 8 bases. The CDR3 extends over 14 amino acids. The V and J ends lost 5 bases and 10 bases, in that order; junction bases with no gene match: 7. Germline V gene sequence: CDR1 SGHTA, CDR2 FQGNSA. CDR3 sequence (DNA): TGTGCCAGCAGCCTCTCAGGGGGCAGCTCACCCCTCCACTTT. Encoded protein: CASSLSGGSSPLHF. Variable domain in full (rest from reference TRBV7-2 and TRBJ1-6): GAGVSQSPSNKVTEKGKDVELRCDPISGHTALYWYRQSLGQGLEFLIYFQGNSAPDKSGLPSDRFSAERTGGSVSTLTIQRTQQEDSAVYLCASSLSGGSSPLHFGNGTRLTVT.

The V call is TRBV2, the J call TRBJ1-3; TRBD1 agrees at 7 bases. This CDR3 is built from 13 residues. Trimming removed 8 bases from V and 3 bases from J; junction bases left unmatched: 4. Germline V lookup: CDR1 SNHLY, CDR2 FYNNEI. The CDR3 loop is CASLGGVGNTIYF. CDR3 in DNA: TGTGCCAGCCTAGGGGGCGTTGGAAACACCATATATTTT.

The genes are TRBV29-1 and TRBJ2-5, with 16 nucleotides matching TRBD2. In germline, CDR1 is SQVTM, CDR2 ANQGSEA. After removal of 4 bases from V and 6 bases from J, the junction contained 14 bases not matched to a gene. The CDR3 is 18 amino acids. The CDR3 nucleotides are TGCAGCGTTGCAGAACCCGGGACTAGCGGGGGGGCCATAAAGACCCAGTACTTC. Its translation: CSVAEPGTSGGAIKTQYF.

This rearrangement joins TRBV19 to TRBJ1-2, with 7 bases matching TRBD1. The CDR3 has 15 residues. J gave up 0 bases and V 7 bases, and 8 bases lay outside the gene matches. The germline gives CDR1 LNHDA, CDR2 SQIVND (reference sequence). The CDR3 sequence: CASTPGQTANYGYTF. The CDR3, as DNA: TGTGCCAGTACTCCGGGACAGACGGCTAACTATGGCTACACCTTC.

This clone appeared a few times. CDR3 DNA: TGTGCCAGTAGTATTGGTTTGGCGGGACGACAGCCCCAGCATTTT. Translated, it gives CASSIGLAGRQPQHF. The genes are TRBV19 and TRBJ1-5; D may be TRBD1 (5 bases). Germline CDR1 and CDR2: LNHDA and SQIVND (reference sequence). The V end was cut by 3 bases, the J end by 7 bases, with 16 bases between. The CDR3 covers 15 residues. The full variable domain, completed using reference TRBV19 and TRBJ1-5, is DGGITQSPKYLFRKEGQNVTLSCEQNLNHDAMYWYRQDPGQGLRLIYYSQIVNDFQKGDIAEGYSVSREKKESFPLTVTSAQKNPTAFYLCASSIGLAGRQPQHFGDGTRLSIL.

In its sample, this clone was seen once. The chain is built from TRBV28 and TRBJ1-4; TRBD1 agrees at 9 bases. The CDR3 totals 15 residues. The germline gives CDR1 MDHEN, CDR2 SYDVKM. The V segment lost 5 bases and the J segment 5 bases; nucleotides outside the gene matches: 6. CDR3 sequence: CASSLMTGGNEKLFF. Written as DNA, the CDR3 is TGTGCCAGCAGTCTCATGACAGGGGGGAATGAAAAACTGTTTTTT.

V and J are TRBV19 and TRBJ1-2, with D uncertain. The CDR3 length is 19 residues. V was cut by 5 bases and J by 4 bases, with 29 bases left in between. CDR1 is LNHDA, CDR2 SQIVND, per germline (reference sequence). CDR3 protein: CASSLTNSFSPPLPYGYTF. As DNA, the CDR3 is TGTGCCAGTAGTTTGACCAACAGTTTCTCCCCCCCGCTCCCCTATGGCTACACCTTC.

The chain uses TRBV2 and TRBJ2-5; 9 nucleotides match TRBD2. The CDR3 runs 12 residues. The V segment lost 8 bases and the J segment 5 bases; nucleotides outside the gene matches: 3. Germline V gene lookup returns CDR1 SNHLY and CDR2 FYNNEI. CDR3 DNA: TGTGCCAGCCGACTAGCGGTGGAGACCCAGTACTTC. Translating gives CASRLAVETQYF.